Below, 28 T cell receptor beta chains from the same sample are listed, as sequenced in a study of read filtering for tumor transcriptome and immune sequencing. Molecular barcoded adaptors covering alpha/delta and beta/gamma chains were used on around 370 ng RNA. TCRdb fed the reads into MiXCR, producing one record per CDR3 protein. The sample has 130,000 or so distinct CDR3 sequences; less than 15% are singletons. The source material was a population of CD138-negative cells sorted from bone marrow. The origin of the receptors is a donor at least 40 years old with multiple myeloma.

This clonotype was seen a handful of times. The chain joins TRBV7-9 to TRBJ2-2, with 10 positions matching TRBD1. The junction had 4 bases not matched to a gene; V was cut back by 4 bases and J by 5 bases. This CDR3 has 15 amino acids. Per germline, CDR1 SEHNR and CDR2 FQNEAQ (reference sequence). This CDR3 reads CASSSRTGGTGELFF. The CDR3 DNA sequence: TGTGCCAGCAGCTCGCGGACAGGGGGGACCGGGGAGCTGTTTTTT.

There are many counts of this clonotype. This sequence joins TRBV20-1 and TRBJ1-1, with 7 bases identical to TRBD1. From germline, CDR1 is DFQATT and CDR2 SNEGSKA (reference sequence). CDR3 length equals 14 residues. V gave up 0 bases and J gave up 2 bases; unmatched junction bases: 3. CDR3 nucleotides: TGCAGTGCTAGAGATACAGGGGCTAACACTGAAGCTTTCTTT. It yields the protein CSARDTGANTEAFF.

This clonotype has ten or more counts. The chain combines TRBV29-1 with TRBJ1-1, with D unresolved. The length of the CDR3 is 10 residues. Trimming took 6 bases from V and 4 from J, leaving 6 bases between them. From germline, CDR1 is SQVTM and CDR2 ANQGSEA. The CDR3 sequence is CSVGSTEAFF. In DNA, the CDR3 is TGCAGCGTGGGGAGCACTGAAGCTTTCTTT.

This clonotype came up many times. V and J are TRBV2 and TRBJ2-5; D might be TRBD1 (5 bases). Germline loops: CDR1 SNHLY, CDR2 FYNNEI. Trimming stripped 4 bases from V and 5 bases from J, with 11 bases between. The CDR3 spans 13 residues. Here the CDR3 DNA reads TGTGCCAGCAGTGTTGGGGCTCGGGAGACCCAGTACTTC. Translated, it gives CASSVGARETQYF.

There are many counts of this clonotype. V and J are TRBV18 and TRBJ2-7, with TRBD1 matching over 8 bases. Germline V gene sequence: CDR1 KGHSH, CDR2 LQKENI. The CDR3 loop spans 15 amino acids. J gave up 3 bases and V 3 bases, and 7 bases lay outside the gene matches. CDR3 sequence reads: CASSPGTGRLYEQYF. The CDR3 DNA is TGTGCCAGCTCACCGGGGACAGGTCGCCTCTACGAGCAGTACTTC.

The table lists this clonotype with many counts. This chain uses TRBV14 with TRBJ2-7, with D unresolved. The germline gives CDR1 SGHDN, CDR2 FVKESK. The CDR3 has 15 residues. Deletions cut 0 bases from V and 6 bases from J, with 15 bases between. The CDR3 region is CASSQEIGVYSEQYF. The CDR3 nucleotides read TGTGCCAGCAGCCAAGAAATTGGGGTATATAGCGAGCAGTACTTC.

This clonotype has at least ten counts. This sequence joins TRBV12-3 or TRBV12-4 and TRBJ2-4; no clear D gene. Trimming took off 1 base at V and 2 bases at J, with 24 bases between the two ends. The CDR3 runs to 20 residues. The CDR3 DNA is TGTGCCAGCAGTTTAGGTTCGTTCGCCATTAAAGAATTGACCAAAAACATTCAGTACTTC. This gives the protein CASSLGSFAIKELTKNIQYF.

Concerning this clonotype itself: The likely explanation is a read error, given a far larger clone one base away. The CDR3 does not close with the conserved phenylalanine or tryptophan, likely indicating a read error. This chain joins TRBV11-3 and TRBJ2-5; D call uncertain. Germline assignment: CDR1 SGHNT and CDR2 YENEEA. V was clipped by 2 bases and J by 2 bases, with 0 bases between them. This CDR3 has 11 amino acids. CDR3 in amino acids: CASSLQETQYY. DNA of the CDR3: TGTGCCAGCAGCTTACAAGAGACCCAGTACTAC.

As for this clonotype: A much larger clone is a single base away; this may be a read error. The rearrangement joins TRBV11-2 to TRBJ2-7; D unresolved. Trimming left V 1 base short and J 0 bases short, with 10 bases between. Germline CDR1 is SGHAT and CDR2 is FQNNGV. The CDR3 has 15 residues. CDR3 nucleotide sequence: TGTGCCAGCAGCTTAGTTGGGTCAGCCTCCTACGAGCAGTACTTC. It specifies CASSLVGSASYEQYF.

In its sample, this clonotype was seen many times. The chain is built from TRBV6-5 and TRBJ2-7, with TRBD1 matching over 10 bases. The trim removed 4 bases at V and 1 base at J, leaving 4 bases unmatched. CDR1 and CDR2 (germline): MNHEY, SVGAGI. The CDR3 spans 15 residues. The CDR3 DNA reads TGTGCCAGCAGTTCCGGGACAGGGGAATCCTACGAGCAGTACTTC. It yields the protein CASSSGTGESYEQYF.

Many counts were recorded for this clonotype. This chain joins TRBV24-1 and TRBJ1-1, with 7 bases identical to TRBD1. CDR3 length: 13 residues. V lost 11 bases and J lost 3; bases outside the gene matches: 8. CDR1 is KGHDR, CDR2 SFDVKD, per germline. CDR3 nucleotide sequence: TGTGCCAGCCACGACAGGGAGGACACTGAAGCTTTCTTT. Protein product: CASHDREDTEAFF.

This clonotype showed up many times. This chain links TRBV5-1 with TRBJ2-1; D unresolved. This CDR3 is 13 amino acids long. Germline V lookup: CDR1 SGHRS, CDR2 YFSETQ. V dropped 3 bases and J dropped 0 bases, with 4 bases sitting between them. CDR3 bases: TGCGCCAGCAGCTCTAGCTCCTACAATGAGCAGTTCTTC. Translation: CASSSSSYNEQFF.

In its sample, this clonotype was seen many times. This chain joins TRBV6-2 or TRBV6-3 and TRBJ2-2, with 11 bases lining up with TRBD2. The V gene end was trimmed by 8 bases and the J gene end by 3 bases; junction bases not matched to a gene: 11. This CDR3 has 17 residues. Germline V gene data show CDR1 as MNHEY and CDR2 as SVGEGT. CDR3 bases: TGTGCCAGCTGGGGACTAGCGGAACCAGGACACACCGGGGAGCTGTTTTTT. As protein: CASWGLAEPGHTGELFF.

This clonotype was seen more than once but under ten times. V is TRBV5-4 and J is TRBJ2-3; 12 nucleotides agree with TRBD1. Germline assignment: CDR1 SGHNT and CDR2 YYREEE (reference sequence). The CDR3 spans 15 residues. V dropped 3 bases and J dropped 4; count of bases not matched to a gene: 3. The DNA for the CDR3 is TGTGCCAGCAGCTCTGGGACAGGGGGCGCAGATACGCAGTATTTT. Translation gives CASSSGTGGADTQYF.

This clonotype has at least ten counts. CDR3 coding DNA: TGCGCCAGCAGCTCATATAAAAGGGGTTCCTACAATGAGCAGTTCTTC. Residues: CASSSYKRGSYNEQFF. This chain links TRBV5-1 with TRBJ2-1; tentative D call: TRBD1 (5 bases). The CDR3 is 16 amino acids. Germline CDR1 and CDR2: SGHRS and YFSETQ. V lost 3 bases to trimming and J lost 1 base, with 14 bases between them. The full variable domain, in which reference TRBV5-1 and TRBJ2-1 provide the parts outside the CDR3, is KAGVTQTPRYLIKTRGQQVTLSCSPISGHRSVSWYQQTPGQGLQFLFEYFSETQRNKGNFPGRFSGRQFSNSRSEMNVSTLELGDSALYLCASSSYKRGSYNEQFFGPGTRLTVL.

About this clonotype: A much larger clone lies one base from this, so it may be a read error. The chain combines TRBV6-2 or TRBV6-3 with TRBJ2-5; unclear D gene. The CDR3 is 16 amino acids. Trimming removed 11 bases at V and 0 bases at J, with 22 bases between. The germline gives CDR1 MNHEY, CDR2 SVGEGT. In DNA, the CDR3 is TGTGCCGGCACACCACATAGACCTGAGTACCAAGAGACCCAGTACTTC. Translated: CAGTPHRPEYQETQYF.

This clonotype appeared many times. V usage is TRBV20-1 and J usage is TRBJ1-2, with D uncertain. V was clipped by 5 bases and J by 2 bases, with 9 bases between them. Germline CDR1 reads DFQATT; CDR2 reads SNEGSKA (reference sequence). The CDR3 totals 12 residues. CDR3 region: CSAETLNYGYTF. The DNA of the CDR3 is TGCAGTGCTGAGACACTGAACTATGGCTACACCTTC.

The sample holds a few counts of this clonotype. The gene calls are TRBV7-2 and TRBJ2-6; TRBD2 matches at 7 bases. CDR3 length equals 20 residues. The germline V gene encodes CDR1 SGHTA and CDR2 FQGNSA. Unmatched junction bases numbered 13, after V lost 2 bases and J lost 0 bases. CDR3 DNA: TGTGCCAGCAGCTTACGGAGAAGGGGACTAATAAGCTCTGGGGCCAACGTCCTGACTTTC. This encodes CASSLRRRGLISSGANVLTF.

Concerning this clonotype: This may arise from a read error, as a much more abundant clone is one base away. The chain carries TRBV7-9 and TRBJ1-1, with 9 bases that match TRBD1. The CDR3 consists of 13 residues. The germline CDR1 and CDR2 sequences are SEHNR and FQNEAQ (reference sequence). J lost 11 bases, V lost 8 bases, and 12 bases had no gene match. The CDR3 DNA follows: TGTGCCAGCGGCGTGGGACAGGGAAGAATGGCTTTCTTT. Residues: CASGVGQGRMAFF.

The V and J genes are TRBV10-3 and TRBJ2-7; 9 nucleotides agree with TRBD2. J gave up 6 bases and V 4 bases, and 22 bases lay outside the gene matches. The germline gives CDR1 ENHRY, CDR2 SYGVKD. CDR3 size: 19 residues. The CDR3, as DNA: TGTGCCATCAGTGGGCAGGTCCGCCAAACCGGCGGGAGGGCCGCCGAGCAGTACTTC. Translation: CAISGQVRQTGGRAAEQYF.

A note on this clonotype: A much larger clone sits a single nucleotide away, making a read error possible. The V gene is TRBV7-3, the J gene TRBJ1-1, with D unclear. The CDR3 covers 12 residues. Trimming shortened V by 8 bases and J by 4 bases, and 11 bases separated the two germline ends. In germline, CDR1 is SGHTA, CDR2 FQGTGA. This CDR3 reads CASGHGSTEAFF. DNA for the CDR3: TGTGCCAGCGGCCATGGCTCCACTGAAGCTTTCTTT.

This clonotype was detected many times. The CDR3 sequence: CSAAPLSENEQFF. CDR3 DNA: TGCAGTGCAGCTCCCCTTAGCGAGAATGAGCAGTTCTTC. The V call is TRBV20-1, the J call TRBJ2-1; D is possibly TRBD2 (5 bases). The germline gives CDR1 DFQATT, CDR2 SNEGSKA (reference sequence). V lost 6 bases and J 7 bases, leaving 16 bases between the germline ends. This CDR3 spans 13 amino acids.

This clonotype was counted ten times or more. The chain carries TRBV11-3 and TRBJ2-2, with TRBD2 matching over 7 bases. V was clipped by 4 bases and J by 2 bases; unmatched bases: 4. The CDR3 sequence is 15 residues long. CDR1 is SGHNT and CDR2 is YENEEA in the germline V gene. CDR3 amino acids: CASSYRLANTGELFF. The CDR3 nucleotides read TGTGCCAGCAGCTACCGACTAGCCAACACCGGGGAGCTGTTTTTT.

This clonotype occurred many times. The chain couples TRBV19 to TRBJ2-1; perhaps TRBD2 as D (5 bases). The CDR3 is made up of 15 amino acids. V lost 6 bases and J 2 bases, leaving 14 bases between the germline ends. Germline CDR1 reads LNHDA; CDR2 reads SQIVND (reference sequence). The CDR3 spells CASRYRGQTYNEQFF. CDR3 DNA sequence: TGTGCCAGTAGATATAGAGGGCAGACCTACAATGAGCAGTTCTTC.

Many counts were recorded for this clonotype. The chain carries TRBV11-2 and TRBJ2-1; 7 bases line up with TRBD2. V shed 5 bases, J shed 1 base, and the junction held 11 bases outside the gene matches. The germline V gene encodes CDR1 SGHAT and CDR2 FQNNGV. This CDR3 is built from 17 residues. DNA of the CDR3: TGTGCCAGCAGCCCGTCACTTACTAGCGCGTCCTACAATGAGCAGTTCTTC. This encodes CASSPSLTSASYNEQFF.

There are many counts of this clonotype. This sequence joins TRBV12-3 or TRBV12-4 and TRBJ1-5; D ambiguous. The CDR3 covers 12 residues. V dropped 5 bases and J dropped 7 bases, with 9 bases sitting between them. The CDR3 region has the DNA TGTGCCAGCAGTAAATTCGGCCAGCCCCAGCATTTT. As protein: CASSKFGQPQHF.

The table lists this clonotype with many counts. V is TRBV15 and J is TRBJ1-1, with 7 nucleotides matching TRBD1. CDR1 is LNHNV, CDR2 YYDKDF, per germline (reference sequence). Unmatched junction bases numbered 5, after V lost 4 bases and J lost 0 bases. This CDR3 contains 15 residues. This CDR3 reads CATSTRDRVNTEAFF. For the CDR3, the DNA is TGTGCCACCAGCACAAGGGACAGAGTGAACACTGAAGCTTTCTTT.

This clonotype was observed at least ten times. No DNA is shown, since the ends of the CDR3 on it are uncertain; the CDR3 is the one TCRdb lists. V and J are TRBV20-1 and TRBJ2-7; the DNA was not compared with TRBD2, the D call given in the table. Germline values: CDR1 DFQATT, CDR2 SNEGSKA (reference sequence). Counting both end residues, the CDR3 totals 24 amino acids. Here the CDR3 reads CSALLAPSSYEQYFGPGRTYEQYF.